A single sample gave rise to the 18 T cell receptor beta chains below, sequenced in a study of neurological immune-mediated disorders. TCRdb redid the calling of the 5' RACE reads with MiXCR, one entry per CDR3 protein. The data show 50,000 or so distinct CDR3 sequences, 3.8% seen once. Sequences were obtained from PBMCs. The receptors stem from a man aged 55 to 70 with multiple sclerosis.

This clonotype was seen at least ten times. V and J are TRBV20-1 and TRBJ1-2, with D tentatively TRBD1 (5 bases). V shed 3 bases and J shed 7 bases, with 12 bases lying between them. From germline, CDR1 is DFQATT and CDR2 SNEGSKA (reference sequence). The CDR3 extends over 12 amino acids. The CDR3 nucleotides read TGCAGTGCTAGGGGGACTCCGGGTGGCTACACCTTC. Translation: CSARGTPGGYTF.

This clonotype was detected many times. The rearrangement uses TRBV20-1 and TRBJ2-2; D may be TRBD1 (5 bases). Between the trimmed V and J ends, which lost 1 base and 0 bases, there was a span of 18 bases. The CDR3 runs to 18 residues. Germline V gives CDR1 DFQATT, CDR2 SNEGSKA (reference sequence). The CDR3 spells CSARGLKGPRPNTGELFF. CDR3 nucleotides: TGCAGTGCTAGAGGTTTGAAGGGGCCGAGACCGAACACCGGGGAGCTGTTTTTT.

This clonotype has ten or more counts. The chain has TRBV20-1 and TRBJ2-7, with 8 bases lining up with TRBD2. The CDR3 loop spans 14 amino acids. With V trimmed by 6 bases and J by 1 base, 8 bases remained unmatched. CDR1 is DFQATT, CDR2 SNEGSKA, per germline (reference sequence). The CDR3 nucleotides are TGCAGTGCCGAGAGTACTAGCGGATCCTACGAGCAGTACTTC. Protein product: CSAESTSGSYEQYF.

This clonotype showed up many times. The chain couples TRBV5-1 to TRBJ2-3, with D perhaps matching TRBD1 or TRBD2 (5 bases each). V was trimmed by 0 bases and J by 0 bases, leaving 8 bases between them. The CDR3 consists of 15 residues. CDR1 and CDR2 from the germline V gene are SGHRS and YFSETQ. CDR3 in amino acids: CASSLDRTSTDTQYF. The CDR3 region has the DNA TGCGCCAGCAGCTTGGACAGGACTAGCACAGATACGCAGTATTTT.

In its sample, this clonotype was seen many times. The V gene is TRBV6-6, the J gene TRBJ2-5; D is unclear. Germline loops: CDR1 MNHNY, CDR2 SVGAGI (reference sequence). The V gene lost 2 bases and the J gene lost 0 bases, with 7 bases spanning the gap. The CDR3 covers 14 residues. The CDR3 reads CASSYLADQETQYF. The CDR3 DNA reads TGTGCCAGCAGTTACCTGGCAGACCAAGAGACCCAGTACTTC.

This clonotype was detected ten times or more. The J gene is TRBJ2-4, the V gene TRBV2; no definite D call. CDR3 length: 13 residues. V dropped 4 bases and J dropped 2 bases, with 6 bases sitting between them. Germline CDR1 SNHLY, CDR2 FYNNEI. Here the CDR3 reads CASSGATKNIQYF. CDR3 in DNA: TGTGCCAGCAGTGGAGCAACCAAAAACATTCAGTACTTC.

This clonotype was found many times. The V call is TRBV5-1, the J call TRBJ1-2; 9 nucleotides agree with TRBD1. The germline gives CDR1 SGHRS, CDR2 YFSETQ. This CDR3 spans 14 amino acids. Trimming at V came to 2 bases and at J to 4 bases, leaving 3 bases not matched to a gene. Here the CDR3 reads CASSFRTGAYGYTF. The CDR3 DNA follows: TGCGCCAGCAGCTTCCGGACAGGGGCCTATGGCTACACCTTC.

V and J are TRBV5-1 and TRBJ1-1; 8 nucleotides align to TRBD1. This CDR3 comprises 14 residues. Per the germline V gene, CDR1 is SGHRS and CDR2 is YFSETQ. Trimming took 3 bases from V and 0 from J; bases not matched to a gene: 1. The CDR3 DNA follows: TGCGCCAGCAGCTCGACAGGGGTGAACACTGAAGCTTTCTTT. Amino acid sequence: CASSSTGVNTEAFF.

In this sample, this clonotype turned up many times. The chain employs TRBV18 and TRBJ2-7, with 9 bases matching TRBD1. Trimming cost V 4 bases and J 4 bases; bases outside gene matches: 8. Looked up from germline, CDR1 is KGHSH and CDR2 is LQKENI. The CDR3 consists of 15 residues. CDR3 sequence reads: CASSLRGQGFYEQYF. The CDR3 nucleotides are TGTGCCAGCTCACTGAGAGGACAGGGGTTTTACGAGCAGTACTTC.

This clonotype occurred many times. The J gene is TRBJ2-3, the V gene TRBV10-3; 9 bases agree with TRBD2. The ends lost 6 bases at V and 2 bases at J; junction bases unmatched: 3. CDR1 and CDR2 (germline): ENHRY, SYGVKD. The CDR3 extends over 14 amino acids. The CDR3 DNA follows: TGTGCCATCAGGGAGCGGGAGGACACAGATACGCAGTATTTT. Translating gives CAIREREDTDTQYF.

This clonotype was detected ten times or more. V gene TRBV6-6 combines with J gene TRBJ2-2; D not resolved. Germline-derived CDR1 and CDR2 are MNHNY and SVGAGI (reference sequence). This CDR3 has 12 amino acids. The V end lost 4 bases, the J end lost 2 bases, and 2 bases lay between the germline ends. CDR3 in DNA: TGTGCCAGCAGTTTTAACACCGGGGAGCTGTTTTTT. Its protein product is CASSFNTGELFF.

At least ten counts were recorded for this clonotype. The V call is TRBV5-1, the J call TRBJ2-5; 7 bases fit TRBD1. The CDR3 loop spans 15 amino acids. The V gene end was trimmed by 0 bases and the J gene end by 4 bases; junction bases not matched to a gene: 6. In germline, CDR1 is SGHRS, CDR2 YFSETQ. CDR3 in amino acids: CASSLGRTGGETQYF. In DNA form, the CDR3 reads TGCGCCAGCAGCTTGGGCAGGACAGGAGGAGAGACCCAGTACTTC.

V and J are TRBV20-1 and TRBJ2-7; the D is unclear. The V and J ends lost 6 bases and 6 bases respectively, with 18 bases between them. The CDR3 is 13 amino acids. Germline V gene lookup returns CDR1 DFQATT and CDR2 SNEGSKA (reference sequence). CDR3: CSAPASTVREQYF. CDR3 sequence (DNA): TGCAGTGCCCCGGCCTCGACGGTGCGCGAGCAGTACTTC.

This clonotype was counted ten times or more. The rearrangement joins TRBV11-1 to TRBJ2-2, with 14 positions matching TRBD2. The CDR3 contains 15 residues. V trimming: 3 bases; J trimming: 6 bases; junction bases outside the gene matches: 0. Germline CDR1 reads SGHAT; CDR2 reads FQDESV (reference sequence). The CDR3 loop reads CASSLGLAGAGELFF. The CDR3 DNA reads TGTGCCAGCAGCTTGGGACTAGCGGGAGCCGGGGAGCTGTTTTTT.

Many counts were recorded for this clonotype. V gene TRBV11-3 combines with J gene TRBJ2-2; TRBD2 might be the D (6 bases). CDR1 is SGHNT and CDR2 is YENEEA in the germline V gene. V was shortened by 5 bases and J by 8 bases, with 21 bases between the two germline ends. The CDR3 extends over 16 amino acids. This CDR3 is CASSPSSGLIAGELFF. The CDR3 nucleotides read TGTGCCAGCAGCCCAAGTTCGGGACTTATAGCGGGGGAGCTGTTTTTT. Complete variable domain (other parts from reference TRBV11-3 and TRBJ2-2): EAGVVQSPRYKIIEKKQPVAFWCNPISGHNTLYWYLQNLGQGPELLIRYENEEAVDDSQLPKDRFSAERLKGVDSTLKIQPAELGDSAVYLCASSPSSGLIAGELFFGEGSRLTVL.

Concerning this clonotype: The junction shows a germline mismatch at one end, possibly a read error. V is TRBV20-1 and J is TRBJ1-6; D not resolved. Germline-derived CDR1 and CDR2 are DFQATT and SNEGSKA (reference sequence). CDR3 length: 13 residues. CDR3 nucleotide sequence: TGCAGTGATAGAGAGACTCAGCTGTTACCCCTCCACTTT. The encoded protein is CSDRETQLLPLHF.

In this sample, this clonotype turned up many times. The J gene is TRBJ2-5, the V gene TRBV5-1; 15 bases fit TRBD2. CDR1 is SGHRS, CDR2 YFSETQ, per germline. The CDR3 runs to 18 residues. J lost 4 bases, V lost 4 bases, and 11 bases had no gene match. This CDR3 is CASSHDIPGLAGGETQYF. DNA for the CDR3: TGCGCCAGCAGCCATGACATCCCGGGACTAGCGGGAGGAGAGACCCAGTACTTC.

This clonotype was recorded at least ten times. V gene TRBV7-2 combines with J gene TRBJ2-4, with 7 bases lining up with TRBD1. Germline trimming cut 4 bases from V and 8 bases from J; bases unmatched to any gene: 5. Germline CDR1 SGHTA, CDR2 FQGNSA. The CDR3 sequence is 13 residues long. The CDR3: CASSSQQGYIQYF. The DNA of the CDR3 is TGTGCCAGCAGCTCCCAACAGGGGTACATTCAGTACTTC.